This note documents a single T cell receptor (beta chain) sequence. The sample is drawn from a study of blood T cell repertoires in COVID-19. Study-level information: Whether acute or convalescent, the COVID-19 samples came from the United States, Italy and Spain. T cells, B-cell-depleted T cells, or PBMCs supplied cDNA or gDNA.

Per the authors' pipeline: Scientists estimated how many nucleated cells there were by amplifying reference gene primers. TCRdb keeps only in-frame clones here, not all; method: immunoSEQ multiplex PCR. The DNA was the basis for D and trimming; V, J and clone size are from that table. The top ten clones hold about 4.8% of a sample with about 210,000 clones, approximately 89% of them seen once. CDR1 is LNHNV and CDR2 is YYDKDF in the germline V gene (reference sequence). CDR3 length equals 14 residues. The V and J ends lost 7 bases and 6 bases, in that order; junction bases with no gene match: 11. The chain carries TRBV15 and TRBJ1-1; 7 bases line up with TRBD1. The sequenced material came from peripheral blood. The source is a woman aged 35 to 49 with acute or convalescent COVID-19. Written as DNA, the CDR3 is TGTGCCACCAAGAAGGGGGCACAGGATCCTGAAGCTTTCTTT. Protein product: CATKKGAQDPEAFF.